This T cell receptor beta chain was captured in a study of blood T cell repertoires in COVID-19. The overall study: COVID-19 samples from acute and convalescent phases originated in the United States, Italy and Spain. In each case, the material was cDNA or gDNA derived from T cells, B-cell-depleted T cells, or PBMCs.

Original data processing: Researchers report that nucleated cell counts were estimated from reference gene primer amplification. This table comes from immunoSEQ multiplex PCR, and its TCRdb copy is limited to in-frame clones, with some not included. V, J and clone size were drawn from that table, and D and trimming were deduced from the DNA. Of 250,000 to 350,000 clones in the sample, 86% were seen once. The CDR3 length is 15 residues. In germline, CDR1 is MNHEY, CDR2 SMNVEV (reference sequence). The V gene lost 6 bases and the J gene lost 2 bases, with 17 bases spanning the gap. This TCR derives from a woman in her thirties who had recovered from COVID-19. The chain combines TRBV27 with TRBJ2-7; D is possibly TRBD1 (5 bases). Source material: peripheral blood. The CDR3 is CASSRGSDIAYEQYF. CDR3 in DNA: TGTGCCAGCAGCCGCGGCTCGGACATAGCCTACGAGCAGTACTTC.